This TCR beta chain is drawn from a study of blood T cell repertoires in COVID-19. This clone was observed once. Profiled with immunoSEQ multiplex PCR; TCRdb holds only in-frame clones, not every one. The sample lists almost 400,000 clones, about 90% seen once, with about 2.3% in the top ten. The specimen was peripheral blood. The TCR sequence derives from a woman aged 60-75 years with COVID-19, enrolled during active disease.

The CDR3 DNA is TGTGCCAGCAGTTTATCTTGGTCAGACTACGAGCAGTACTTC. Translated: CASSLSWSDYEQYF. The rearrangement joins TRBV27 to TRBJ2-7, with unresolved D. The germline V gene encodes CDR1 MNHEY and CDR2 SMNVEV (reference sequence). V gave up 0 bases and J gave up 3 bases, with 9 bases separating them. This CDR3 has 14 amino acids.